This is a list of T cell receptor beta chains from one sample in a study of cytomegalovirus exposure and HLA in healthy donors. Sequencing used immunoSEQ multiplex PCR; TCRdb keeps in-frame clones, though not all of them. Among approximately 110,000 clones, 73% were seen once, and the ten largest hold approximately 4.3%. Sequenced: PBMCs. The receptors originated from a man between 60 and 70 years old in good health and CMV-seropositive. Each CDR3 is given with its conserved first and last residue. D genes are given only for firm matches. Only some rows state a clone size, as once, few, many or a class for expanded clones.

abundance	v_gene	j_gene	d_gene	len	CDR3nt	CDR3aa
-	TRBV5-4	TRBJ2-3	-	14	TGTGCCAGCAGCTTGAGCACAGGGGGGGTTACGCAGTATTTT	CASSLSTGGVTQYF
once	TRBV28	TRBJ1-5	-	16	TGTGCCAGCAGTGTCCTAGGTGGACAAGGGGGTCAGCCCCAGCATTTT	CASSVLGGQGGQPQHF
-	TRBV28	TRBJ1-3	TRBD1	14	TGTGCCAGCACCCTAGGGGGCCTTGGAAACACCATATATTTT	CASTLGGLGNTIYF
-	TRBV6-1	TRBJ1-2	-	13	TGTGCCAGCAGCCAAAGACTACAGGGCAGCTACACCTTC	CASSQRLQGSYTF
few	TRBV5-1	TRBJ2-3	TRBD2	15	TGCGCCAGCAGCTTTTCTAGCGGGGGGTCAGATACGCAGTATTTT	CASSFSSGGSDTQYF
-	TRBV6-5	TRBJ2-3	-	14	TGTGCCAGCAGTACCGGCGGGTCGTCAGATACGCAGTATTTT	CASSTGGSSDTQYF
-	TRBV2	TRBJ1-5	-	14	TGTGCCAGCAGTGAATCTTCAAGAGATCAGCCCCAGCATTTT	CASSESSRDQPQHF
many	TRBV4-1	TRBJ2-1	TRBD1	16	TGCGCCAGCAGCCAAGATCCGGGACAGGGATTCAATGAGCAGTTCTTC	CASSQDPGQGFNEQFF
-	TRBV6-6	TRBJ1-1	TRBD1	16	TGTGCCAGCAGTTACTCAATAGGGACAGCGAACACTGAAGCTTTCTTT	CASSYSIGTANTEAFF
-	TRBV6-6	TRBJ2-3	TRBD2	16	TGTGCCAGCAGTTACAGCGGGGGGGCCAGAGGAGGTACGCAGTATTTT	CASSYSGGARGGTQYF
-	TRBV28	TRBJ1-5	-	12	TGTGCCAGCAAGGAGGGCGATCAGCCCCAGCATTTT	CASKEGDQPQHF
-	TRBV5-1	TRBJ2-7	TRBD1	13	TGCGCCAGCAGCTTCGGACAGGGTGGCGAGCAGTACTTC	CASSFGQGGEQYF
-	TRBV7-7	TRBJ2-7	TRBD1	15	TGTGCTAGCAGCTACGATCGGACAGGGATGAGCGAGCAGTACTTC	CASSYDRTGMSEQYF
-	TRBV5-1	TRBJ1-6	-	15	TGCGCCAGCAGCTTGGAGGGCAGGGAAGGATCACCCCTCCACTTT	CASSLEGREGSPLHF
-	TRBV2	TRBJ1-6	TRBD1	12	TGTGCCAGCAGACAGGGGAATTCACCCCTCCACTTT	CASRQGNSPLHF
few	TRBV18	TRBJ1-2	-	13	TGTGCCAGCTCACCACCAGGGGGTTATGGCTACACCTTC	CASSPPGGYGYTF
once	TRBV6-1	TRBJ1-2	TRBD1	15	TGTGCCAGCAGTGACTTACCGGGACAGAGTTATGGCTACACCTTC	CASSDLPGQSYGYTF
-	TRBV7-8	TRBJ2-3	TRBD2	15	TGTGCCAGCACCCGCAGGCGGGGGGGACCAGATACGCAGTATTTT	CASTRRRGGPDTQYF
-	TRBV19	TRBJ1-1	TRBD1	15	TGTGCCAGTAGTATCCCGACAGGGGGATACACTGAAGCTTTCTTT	CASSIPTGGYTEAFF
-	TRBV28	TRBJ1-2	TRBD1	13	TGTGCCAGCGAGGACAGGAGGATTCTTCGCTACACCTTC	CASEDRRILRYTF
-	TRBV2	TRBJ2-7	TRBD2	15	TGTGCCAGCAGTGAAAGCGGGGGCCAAGCCTACGAGCAGTACTTC	CASSESGGQAYEQYF
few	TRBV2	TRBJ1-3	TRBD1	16	TGTGCCAGCAAGGGGACAGGGATTTACTCTGGAAACACCATATATTTT	CASKGTGIYSGNTIYF
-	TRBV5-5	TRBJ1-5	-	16	TGTGCCAGCAGCTTGCTCCACAGGGATAGCAATCAGCCCCAGCATTTT	CASSLLHRDSNQPQHF
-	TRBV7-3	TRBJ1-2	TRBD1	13	TGTGCCAGCAGCTCGACAGGGAACTATGGCTACACCTTC	CASSSTGNYGYTF
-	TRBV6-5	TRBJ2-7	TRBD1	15	TGTGCCAGCAGTTCCCGGGACAGGGGGCGATTTGAGCAGTACTTC	CASSSRDRGRFEQYF
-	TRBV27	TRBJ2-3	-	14	TGTGCCAGCAGTTGGGGCCTTAACACAGATACGCAGTATTTT	CASSWGLNTDTQYF
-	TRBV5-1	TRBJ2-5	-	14	TGCGCCAGCAGCGCGACAGCACTACAAGAGACCCAGTACTTC	CASSATALQETQYF
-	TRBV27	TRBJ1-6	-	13	TGTGCCAGCAGGATGACAGGCCAGGAGACCCTCCACTTT	CASRMTGQETLHF
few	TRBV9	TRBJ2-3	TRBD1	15	TGTGCCAGCAGCGTAGAACAGGGGCGTACAGATACGCAGTATTTT	CASSVEQGRTDTQYF
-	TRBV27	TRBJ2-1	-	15	TGTGCCAGCAGTTTAGTACAGACAGCTTACAATGAGCAGTTCTTC	CASSLVQTAYNEQFF
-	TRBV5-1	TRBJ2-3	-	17	TGCGCCAGCAGCTTGGAAGGACACCCGACCGCTCCAGATACGCAGTATTTT	CASSLEGHPTAPDTQYF
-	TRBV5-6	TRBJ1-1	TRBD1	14	TGTGCCAGCAGCTTCGAAGACAGGGACACTGAAGCTTTCTTT	CASSFEDRDTEAFF
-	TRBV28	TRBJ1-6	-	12	TGTGCCAGCTCTTTTTCTAATTCACCCCTCCACTTT	CASSFSNSPLHF
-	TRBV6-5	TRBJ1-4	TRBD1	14	TGTGCCAGCAGTTCGAGACAGGGCGTCGAAAAACTGTTTTTT	CASSSRQGVEKLFF